The 29 T cell receptor beta chains reported below all come from one sample, sequenced in a study of metastatic and nonmetastatic thyroid tumors. All patients reached thyroid surgery having received no treatment beforehand. Using MiXCR, TCRdb re-called clones from the PCR reads. The sample lists 16,000 or so clones, 24% seen once, with under 10% in the top ten. The sequencing input was tumor tissue. The receptors derive from a female donor with papillary thyroid cancer or a benign thyroid nodule (not recorded which). Some clones in this sample may be carry-over from other donors' samples.

The J gene is TRBJ1-6, the V gene TRBV11-2, with unresolved D. CDR3 length: 13 residues. Deletions cut 1 base from V and 13 bases from J, with 11 bases between. The germline CDR1 and CDR2 sequences are SGHAT and FQNNGV. CDR3 sequence reads: CASSLGGKLPLHF. CDR3 coding DNA: TGTGCCAGCAGCTTAGGAGGGAAGCTTCCCCTCCACTTT.

This clone has a count of ten or more. This chain links TRBV9 with TRBJ2-3; 12 positions match TRBD2. The CDR3 length is 16 residues. J was trimmed by 1 base and V by 4 bases; bases with no gene match: 4. Germline loops: CDR1 SGDLS, CDR2 YYNGEE. CDR3 loop: CASSLAGGEGTDTQYF. CDR3 in DNA: TGTGCCAGCAGCCTAGCGGGAGGGGAGGGCACAGATACGCAGTATTTT.

This sequence joins TRBV6-1 and TRBJ2-5, with D perhaps TRBD1 (5 bases). Trimming left V 4 bases short and J 5 bases short, with 14 bases between. CDR1 and CDR2 from the germline V gene are MNHNS and SASEGT. CDR3 size: 14 residues. This chain's CDR3 is CASSGEGDVETQYF. CDR3 bases: TGTGCCAGCAGTGGGGAAGGGGATGTGGAGACCCAGTACTTC.

This chain uses TRBV6-5 with TRBJ1-2; 9 bases align to TRBD1. The CDR3 is 17 amino acids. Looked up from germline, CDR1 is MNHEY and CDR2 is SVGAGI. V was pared by 1 base and J by 4 bases, with 10 bases of the junction left unmatched. The CDR3 region is CASSYYLPGTGFYGYTF. In DNA, the CDR3 is TGTGCCAGCAGTTACTACCTACCCGGGACAGGGTTCTATGGCTACACCTTC.

This clone has at least ten counts. The chain uses TRBV5-1 and TRBJ1-1; weak D call: TRBD1 (5 bases). The CDR3 totals 16 residues. The germline V gene encodes CDR1 SGHRS and CDR2 YFSETQ. The ends were cut back, 2 bases at V and 1 base at J, with 15 bases in the middle. The CDR3 DNA sequence: TGCGCCAGCAGCTTAACCCCGGGACTGACGAACACTGAAGCTTTCTTT. This translates into CASSLTPGLTNTEAFF. Complete variable domain (other parts from reference TRBV5-1 and TRBJ1-1): KAGVTQTPRYLIKTRGQQVTLSCSPISGHRSVSWYQQTPGQGLQFLFEYFSETQRNKGNFPGRFSGRQFSNSRSEMNVSTLELGDSALYLCASSLTPGLTNTEAFFGQGTRLTVV.

Concerning this clone itself: Compared with germline, one end of the junction differs, possibly owing to a read error. The chain joins TRBV5-1 to TRBJ2-3, with D perhaps given as TRBD1 or TRBD2 (7 bases each). CDR1 is SGHRS and CDR2 is YFSETQ in the germline V gene. The CDR3 runs to 14 residues. CDR3 bases: TGCACCAGCAGCGGAGGGCAGGGGGGGTATACGCAGTATTTT. Its protein is CTSSGGQGGYTQYF.

In this sample, this clone is large. The chain is built from TRBV6-2 or TRBV6-3 and TRBJ1-2; weak D call: TRBD1 (6 bases). Germline V gene lookup returns CDR1 MNHEY and CDR2 SVGEGT. Trimming removed 0 bases at V and 6 bases at J, with 14 bases between. The CDR3 is 15 residues long. CDR3 coding DNA: TGTGCCAGCAGTTACTCATGGGGAACAGGGAATGGCTACACCTTC. This sequence encodes CASSYSWGTGNGYTF.

With regard to this clone: This likely reflects a read error, since a far larger clone is one base away. This rearrangement joins TRBV11-2 to TRBJ1-6, with 8 bases aligning to TRBD1. The CDR3 consists of 18 residues. Germline-derived CDR1 and CDR2 are SGHAT and FQNNGV. CDR3 DNA sequence: TGTGCCATCAGCTTAGGACCTTCGGGGCAGGGGGCGTATTCACCCCTCCACTTT. Protein sequence: CAISLGPSGQGAYSPLHF.

This clone came up a few times. The V and J genes are TRBV7-8 and TRBJ1-6; D gene unclear. Germline assignment: CDR1 SGHVS and CDR2 FQNEAQ. V lost 7 bases, J lost 5 bases, and 15 bases lay in between. CDR3 size: 15 residues. This CDR3 is CASNLRADNNSPLHF. In nucleotides, the CDR3 is TGTGCCAGCAACCTGCGAGCCGACAATAATTCACCCCTCCACTTT.

This chain uses TRBV19 with TRBJ1-2; tentatively, D is TRBD1 (6 bases). CDR3 length: 13 residues. In germline, CDR1 is LNHDA, CDR2 SQIVND (reference sequence). Trimming took off 11 bases at V and 0 bases at J, with 13 bases between the two ends. Written as DNA, the CDR3 is TGTGCCTGGATGCAGGGGACTAACTATGGCTACACCTTC. Protein sequence: CAWMQGTNYGYTF.

This clone has a count of ten or more. J is TRBJ1-5 and V is TRBV20-1, with 8 bases lining up with TRBD1. This CDR3 spans 17 amino acids. V lost 3 bases to trimming and J lost 6 bases; unmatched junction nucleotides: 16. Germline V CDR1 and CDR2: DFQATT, SNEGSKA (reference sequence). The CDR3 coding sequence is TGCAGTGCTAGCTCCGACAGGGGTCTAAGGCAATCTCAGCCCCAGCATTTT. Translation: CSASSDRGLRQSQPQHF.

Many counts were recorded for this clone. The sample holds other DNA sequences that translate to the same CDR3. This rearrangement joins TRBV7-8 to TRBJ1-5; D uncertain. Trimming took off 1 base at V and 4 bases at J, with 8 bases between the two ends. This CDR3 comprises 14 residues. CDR1 SGHVS and CDR2 FQNEAQ come from the germline V gene. CDR3: CASSLDQPNQPQHF. Here the CDR3 DNA reads TGTGCCAGCAGCTTAGACCAGCCTAATCAGCCCCAGCATTTT.

This clone was counted ten times or more. The rearrangement joins TRBV2 to TRBJ1-6; 10 bases map to TRBD1. Looked up from germline, CDR1 is SNHLY and CDR2 is FYNNEI. The CDR3 has 14 residues. Unmatched junction bases numbered 3, after V lost 7 bases and J lost 6 bases. CDR3 nucleotide sequence: TGTGCCAGCACCTGGACAGGGGGTAATTCACCCCTCCACTTT. This translates into CASTWTGGNSPLHF.

The V and J genes are TRBV12-3 or TRBV12-4 and TRBJ2-2, with 9 bases matching TRBD1. The CDR3 covers 16 residues. J was trimmed by 2 bases and V by 3 bases; bases with no gene match: 4. CDR3 coding DNA: TGTGCCAGCAGTTTGGGACAGGGAGGCAACACCGGGGAGCTGTTTTTT. Its translation is CASSLGQGGNTGELFF.

In its sample, this clone was seen once. The V gene is TRBV11-2, the J gene TRBJ1-2; 9 nucleotides match TRBD1. The CDR3 covers 17 residues. J was trimmed by 4 bases and V by 5 bases; bases with no gene match: 14. Per the germline V gene, CDR1 is SGHAT and CDR2 is FQNNGV. The CDR3 loop reads CASSPLGQGIFGYGYTF. CDR3 coding DNA: TGTGCCAGCAGCCCCCTTGGACAGGGGATTTTCGGCTATGGCTACACCTTC.

J is TRBJ2-1 and V is TRBV6-1; no definite D call. The germline V gene encodes CDR1 MNHNS and CDR2 SASEGT. The CDR3 runs 14 residues. V was cut by 3 bases and J by 6 bases, with 12 bases left in between. CDR3 nucleotides: TGTGCCAGCAGTGATAGGGCAAAGCCCAATGAGCAGTTCTTC. It translates to CASSDRAKPNEQFF.

This clone appeared many times. The gene calls are TRBV7-3 and TRBJ1-1; D is undetermined. Germline V lookup: CDR1 SGHTA, CDR2 FQGTGA. Trimming pared 4 bases from V and 5 bases from J, leaving 8 bases between. The CDR3 length is 12 residues. This CDR3 is CASSSPGTEAFF. Here the CDR3 DNA reads TGTGCCAGCAGCTCCCCAGGTACTGAAGCTTTCTTT.

This clone was observed many times. This chain connects TRBV19 to TRBJ2-7, with D maybe TRBD1 (6 bases). Between the trimmed V and J ends, which lost 5 bases and 0 bases, there was a span of 14 bases. This CDR3 has 15 residues. Germline loops: CDR1 LNHDA, CDR2 SQIVND (reference sequence). As DNA, the CDR3 is TGTGCCAGTAGTTCTAGACAGGCTAGCTCCTACGAGCAGTACTTC. Translating it yields CASSSRQASSYEQYF.

This sequence joins TRBV11-2 and TRBJ1-2; 9 bases match TRBD1. V gave up 0 bases and J gave up 6 bases; unmatched junction bases: 5. CDR1 is SGHAT, CDR2 FQNNGV, per germline. The CDR3 is 15 amino acids. CDR3 sequence: CASSLEAGTGNGYTF. In nucleotides, the CDR3 is TGTGCCAGCAGCTTAGAGGCCGGGACAGGGAATGGCTACACCTTC.

Concerning this clone itself: The conserved final phenylalanine or tryptophan is absent from the CDR3, which likely points to a read error. The DNA is omitted, as the CDR3 cannot be located on it reliably, and the CDR3 follows TCRdb's listing. This chain's CDR3 is CSARPMGVGELFS. The rearrangement joins TRBV20-1 to TRBJ2-2; the tabulated D call, TRBD1, remains unverified against the DNA. Germline V CDR1 and CDR2: DFQATT, SNEGSKA (reference sequence). Counting both end residues, the CDR3 totals 13 amino acids.

This clone was picked up many times. The chain links TRBV28 to TRBJ1-1; D unresolved. The CDR3 length is 12 residues. Germline V gene lookup returns CDR1 MDHEN and CDR2 SYDVKM. The V end lost 6 bases, the J end lost 0 bases, and 5 bases lay between the germline ends. The CDR3 nucleotides read TGTGCCAGCAGCTCTGTGAACACTGAAGCTTTCTTT. Its protein product is CASSSVNTEAFF.

This clone turned up a few times. The CDR3 DNA is TGTGCCAGCAGCTTGGCCGGGACTAGTGGTTACGAGCAGTACTTC. It translates to CASSLAGTSGYEQYF. The rearrangement links TRBV5-5 to TRBJ2-7; 8 bases agree with TRBD2. The CDR3 totals 15 residues. V gave up 0 bases and J gave up 4 bases; unmatched junction bases: 6. Germline loops: CDR1 SGHKS, CDR2 YYEKEE (reference sequence).

By sample fraction, this clone is medium-sized. The rearrangement joins TRBV28 to TRBJ1-3; TRBD1 is a possible D gene (6 bases). V dropped 5 bases and J dropped 2 bases, with 7 bases sitting between them. Germline CDR1 MDHEN, CDR2 SYDVKM. This CDR3 has 13 amino acids. This CDR3 is CASSPGAGNTIYF. The CDR3 DNA follows: TGTGCCAGCAGTCCAGGGGCTGGAAACACCATATATTTT.

This clone came up many times. The chain joins TRBV5-1 to TRBJ1-5; tentatively, D is TRBD1 (5 bases). This CDR3 comprises 14 residues. V was clipped by 4 bases and J by 4 bases, with 12 bases between them. Per the germline V gene, CDR1 is SGHRS and CDR2 is YFSETQ. DNA for the CDR3: TGCGCCAGCAGCCCGGGACTGGGTAATCAGCCCCAGCATTTT. Its protein is CASSPGLGNQPQHF. Variable domain in full (rest from reference TRBV5-1 and TRBJ1-5): KAGVTQTPRYLIKTRGQQVTLSCSPISGHRSVSWYQQTPGQGLQFLFEYFSETQRNKGNFPGRFSGRQFSNSRSEMNVSTLELGDSALYLCASSPGLGNQPQHFGDGTRLSIL.

This clone has only a few counts. The chain couples TRBV5-1 to TRBJ2-7, with D hard to call. The germline CDR1 and CDR2 sequences are SGHRS and YFSETQ. Trimming pared 4 bases from V and 0 bases from J, leaving 14 bases between. The CDR3 sequence is 15 residues long. This chain's CDR3 is CASSADGYSSYEQYF. The CDR3 DNA sequence: TGCGCCAGCAGCGCGGATGGGTACAGCTCCTACGAGCAGTACTTC.

Ten or more counts support this clone. The J gene is TRBJ1-5, the V gene TRBV10-2; maybe TRBD1 (6 bases). CDR1 and CDR2 (germline): WSHSY, SAAADI. The CDR3 totals 15 residues. The V end was cut by 3 bases, the J end by 1 base, with 10 bases between. CDR3 coding DNA: TGCGCCAGCAGTGACTTACAGGGAAGCAATCAGCCCCAGCATTTT. Residues: CASSDLQGSNQPQHF.

This clone was detected many times. This chain connects TRBV20-1 to TRBJ1-1, with 7 bases fitting TRBD1. This CDR3 is built from 12 residues. With 1 base clipped from V and 10 bases from J, the junction kept 6 bases outside the gene matches. Germline lookup yields CDR1 DFQATT and CDR2 SNEGSKA (reference sequence). The DNA for the CDR3 is TGCAGTGCTAGAGTATCCCGACAGGGAGCTTTCTTT. Amino acids: CSARVSRQGAFF.

This clone has a count of ten or more. The CDR3 DNA follows: TGTGCCATCAGTCCCAATGAGCAGTTCTTC. Amino acids: CAISPNEQFF. J is TRBJ2-1 and V is TRBV10-3, with unresolved D. With 5 bases removed from V and 6 bases from J, the gap between germline ends came to 2 bases. Per the germline V gene, CDR1 is ENHRY and CDR2 is SYGVKD. This CDR3 has 10 residues.

This clone was counted ten times or more. The chain links TRBV5-1 to TRBJ2-5; TRBD1 or TRBD2 may be the D gene (5 bases each). Per germline, CDR1 SGHRS and CDR2 YFSETQ. The CDR3 contains 15 residues. Trimming shortened V by 4 bases and J by 2 bases, and 15 bases separated the two germline ends. The CDR3 protein is CASSPGVGVQETQYF. For the CDR3, the DNA is TGCGCCAGCAGCCCTGGGGTGGGGGTTCAAGAGACCCAGTACTTC.